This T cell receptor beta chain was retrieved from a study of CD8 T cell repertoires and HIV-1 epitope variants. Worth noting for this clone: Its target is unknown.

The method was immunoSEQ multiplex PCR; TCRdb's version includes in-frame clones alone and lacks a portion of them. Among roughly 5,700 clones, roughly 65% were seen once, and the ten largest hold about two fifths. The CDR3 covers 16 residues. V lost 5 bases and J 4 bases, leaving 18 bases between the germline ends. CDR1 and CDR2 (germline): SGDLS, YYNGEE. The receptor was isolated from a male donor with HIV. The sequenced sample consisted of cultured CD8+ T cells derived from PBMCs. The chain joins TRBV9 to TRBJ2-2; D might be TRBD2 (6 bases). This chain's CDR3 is CASSDSGTRFTGELFF. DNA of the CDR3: TGTGCCAGCAGTGACTCCGGGACTCGCTTCACCGGGGAGCTGTTTTTT.